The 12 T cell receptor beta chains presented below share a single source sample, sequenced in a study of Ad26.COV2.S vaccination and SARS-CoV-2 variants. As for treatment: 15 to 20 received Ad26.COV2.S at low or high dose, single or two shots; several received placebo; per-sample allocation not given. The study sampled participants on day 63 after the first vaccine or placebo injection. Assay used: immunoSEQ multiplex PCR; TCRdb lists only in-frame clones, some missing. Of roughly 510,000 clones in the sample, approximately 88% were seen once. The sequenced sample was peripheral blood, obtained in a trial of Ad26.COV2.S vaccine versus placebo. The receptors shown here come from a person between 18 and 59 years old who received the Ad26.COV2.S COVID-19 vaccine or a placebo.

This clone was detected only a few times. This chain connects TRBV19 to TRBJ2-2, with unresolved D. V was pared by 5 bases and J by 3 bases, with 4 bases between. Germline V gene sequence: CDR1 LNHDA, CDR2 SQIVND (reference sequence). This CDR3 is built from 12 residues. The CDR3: CASSFDTGELFF. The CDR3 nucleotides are TGTGCCAGTAGTTTCGACACCGGGGAGCTGTTTTTT.

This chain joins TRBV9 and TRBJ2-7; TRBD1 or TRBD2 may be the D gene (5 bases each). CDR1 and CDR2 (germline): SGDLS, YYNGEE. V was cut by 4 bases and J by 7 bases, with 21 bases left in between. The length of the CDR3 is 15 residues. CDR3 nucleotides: TGTGCCAGCAGCTCTGGGGCGGGTCTCCACCGGGAGCAGTACTTC. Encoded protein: CASSSGAGLHREQYF. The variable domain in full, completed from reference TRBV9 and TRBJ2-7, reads DSGVTQTPKHLITATGQRVTLRCSPRSGDLSVYWYQQSLDQGLQFLIQYYNGEERAKGNILERFSAQQFPDLHSELNLSSLELGDSALYFCASSSGAGLHREQYFGPGTRLTVT.

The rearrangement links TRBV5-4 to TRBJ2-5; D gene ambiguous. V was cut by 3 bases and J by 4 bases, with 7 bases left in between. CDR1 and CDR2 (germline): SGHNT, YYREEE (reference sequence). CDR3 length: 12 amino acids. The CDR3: CASSSGLETQYF. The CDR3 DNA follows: TGTGCCAGCAGCTCGGGCCTAGAGACCCAGTACTTC. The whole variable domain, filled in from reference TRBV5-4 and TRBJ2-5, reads ETGVTQSPTHLIKTRGQQVTLRCSSQSGHNTVSWYQQALGQGPQFIFQYYREEENGRGNFPPRFSGLQFPNYSSELNVNALELDDSALYLCASSSGLETQYFGPGTRLLVL.

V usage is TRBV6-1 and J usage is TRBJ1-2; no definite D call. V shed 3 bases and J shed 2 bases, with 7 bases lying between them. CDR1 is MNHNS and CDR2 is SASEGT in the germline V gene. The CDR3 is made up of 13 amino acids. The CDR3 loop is CASSDDGNYGYTF. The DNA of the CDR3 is TGTGCCAGCAGTGATGACGGCAACTATGGCTACACCTTC.

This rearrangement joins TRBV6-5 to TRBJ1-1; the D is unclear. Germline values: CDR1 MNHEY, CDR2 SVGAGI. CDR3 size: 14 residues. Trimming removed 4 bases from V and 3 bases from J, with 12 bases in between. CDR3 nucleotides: TGTGCCAGCAGTTCCCTAGCCCTGCACACTGAAGCTTTCTTT. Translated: CASSSLALHTEAFF.

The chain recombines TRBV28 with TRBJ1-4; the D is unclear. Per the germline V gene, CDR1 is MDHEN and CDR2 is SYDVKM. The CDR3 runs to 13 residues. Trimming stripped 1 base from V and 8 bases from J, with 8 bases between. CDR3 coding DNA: TGTGCCAGCAGTTTATTCACGTCCGAAAAACTGTTTTTT. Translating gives CASSLFTSEKLFF. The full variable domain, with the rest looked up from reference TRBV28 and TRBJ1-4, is DVKVTQSSRYLVKRTGEKVFLECVQDMDHENMFWYRQDPGLGLRLIYFSYDVKMKEKGDIPEGYSVSREKKERFSLILESASTNQTSMYLCASSLFTSEKLFFGSGTQLSVL.

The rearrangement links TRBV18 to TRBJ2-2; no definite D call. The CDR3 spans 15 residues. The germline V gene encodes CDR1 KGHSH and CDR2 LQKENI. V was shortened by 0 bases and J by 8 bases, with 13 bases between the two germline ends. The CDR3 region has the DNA TGTGCCAGCTCACCACCCGAGCAGTTTGCGGGGGAGCTGTTTTTT. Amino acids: CASSPPEQFAGELFF.

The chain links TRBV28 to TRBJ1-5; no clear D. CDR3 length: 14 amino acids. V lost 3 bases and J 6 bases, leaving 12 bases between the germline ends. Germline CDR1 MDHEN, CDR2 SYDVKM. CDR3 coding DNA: TGTGCCAGCAGTTTTTACCAGGCAGGTCAGCCCCAGCATTTT. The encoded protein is CASSFYQAGQPQHF. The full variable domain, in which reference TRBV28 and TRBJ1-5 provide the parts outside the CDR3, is DVKVTQSSRYLVKRTGEKVFLECVQDMDHENMFWYRQDPGLGLRLIYFSYDVKMKEKGDIPEGYSVSREKKERFSLILESASTNQTSMYLCASSFYQAGQPQHFGDGTRLSIL.

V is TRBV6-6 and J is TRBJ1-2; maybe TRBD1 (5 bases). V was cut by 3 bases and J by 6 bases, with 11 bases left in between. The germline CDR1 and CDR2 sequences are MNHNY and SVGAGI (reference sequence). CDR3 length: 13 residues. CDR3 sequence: CASSYGEGHGYTF. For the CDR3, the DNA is TGTGCCAGCAGTTATGGAGAGGGACATGGCTACACCTTC.

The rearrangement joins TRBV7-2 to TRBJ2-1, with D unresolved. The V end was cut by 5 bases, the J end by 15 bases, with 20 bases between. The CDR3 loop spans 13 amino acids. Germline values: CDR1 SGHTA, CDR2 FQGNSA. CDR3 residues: CASSILGSQNRFF. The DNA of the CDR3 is TGTGCCAGCAGCATCCTAGGGTCGCAGAACAGGTTCTTC.

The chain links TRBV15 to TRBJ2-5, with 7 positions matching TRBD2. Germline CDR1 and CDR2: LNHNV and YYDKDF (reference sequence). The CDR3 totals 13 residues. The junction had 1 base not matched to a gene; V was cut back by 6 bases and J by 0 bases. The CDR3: CATSAGDQETQYF. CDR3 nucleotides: TGTGCCACCAGTGCGGGGGACCAAGAGACCCAGTACTTC.

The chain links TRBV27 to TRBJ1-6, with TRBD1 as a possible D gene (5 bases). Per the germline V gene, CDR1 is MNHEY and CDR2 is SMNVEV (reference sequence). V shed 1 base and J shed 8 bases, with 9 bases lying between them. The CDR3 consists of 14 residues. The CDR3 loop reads CASSLLRGDSPLHF. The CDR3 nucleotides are TGTGCCAGCAGTTTATTGAGGGGAGATTCACCCCTCCACTTT.